This TCR beta chain was captured in a study of shared clonotypes between healthy human individuals. Study background: Sampling drew on donors who were a couple of women and a few men aged 18 to 49.

Only in-frame clones appear in the TCRdb table, and some are missing; sequencing was by immunoSEQ multiplex PCR. The sample lists some 500,000 clones, 65% to 80% seen once, with roughly 12% in the top ten. Germline V lookup: CDR1 SGHTA, CDR2 FQGTGA. V trimming: 5 bases; J trimming: 2 bases; junction bases outside the gene matches: 4. This CDR3 is built from 14 residues. The chain is built from TRBV7-3 and TRBJ2-3; 7 bases are a match to TRBD1. The clonotype comes from a woman between 35 and 50 years old in good health. Some clones in this sample may be carry-over from other donors' samples. Sequencing was carried out using PBMCs. CDR3 region: CASSLDRATDTQYF. In DNA form, the CDR3 reads TGTGCCAGCAGCCTTGACAGGGCCACAGATACGCAGTATTTT.